The clone carrying this TCR beta chain has just a few counts. Its specificity is unknown. This entry is derived from a study of OX40 agonist ivuxolimab in advanced cancers. About the study: The dose-escalation cohort had hepatocellular carcinoma, melanoma, renal cell or head and neck cancer. At just under 85% male, the cohort had a mean age of 60 years, ranging from roughly 20 to 79.

The germline V gene has CDR1 LNHNV and CDR2 YYDKDF (reference sequence). The CDR3 sequence is 15 residues long. J gave up 2 bases and V 6 bases, and 7 bases lay outside the gene matches. Study-wide findings and caveats: Both CD4+ and CD8+ T cell populations in blood had undergone clonal expansion by week 6 at 0.1 to 3.0 mg/kg.

Blood specimens came from baseline, cycle 4 day 1, and cycle 7 day 1. Assay: immunoSEQ multiplex PCR; the TCRdb copy retains only in-frame clones and omits some. Of under 90,000 clones in the sample, approximately 85% are singletons; the top ten hold 2% to 2.5%. The sample was CD4+ or CD8+ T cells sorted from blood, taken in a trial of the OX40 agonist ivuxolimab. The sequence was collected from an adult with an advanced solid tumor such as melanoma, head and neck, liver or kidney cancer. J is TRBJ2-1 and V is TRBV15, with TRBD1 matching 7 bases. CDR3 bases: TGTGCCACCAGTCCAGACAGGGTAACCTACAATGAGCAGTTCTTC. Protein product: CATSPDRVTYNEQFF. Together with reference TRBV15 and TRBJ2-1, the CDR3 gives the full variable domain: DAMVIQNPRYQVTQFGKPVTLSCSQTLNHNVMYWYQQKSSQAPKLLFHYYDKDFNNEADTPDNFQSRRPNTSFCFLDIRSPGLGDTAMYLCATSPDRVTYNEQFFGPGTRLTVL.